The 11 T cell receptor beta chains below were found in one sample sequenced in a study of shared clonotypes between healthy human individuals. The data were produced by immunoSEQ multiplex PCR, yet TCRdb's version contains in-frame clones alone and is incomplete. Among some 200,000 clones listed, about 65% were seen once. Material: memory CD4+ T cells sorted from blood. Subset denoted: CD45RA-negative fraction. These receptors were obtained from a man in his thirties or forties in good health.

With respect to this clone: Other DNA sequences in this specimen translate into the identical CDR3. The chain employs TRBV5-4 and TRBJ2-1; no definite D call. V dropped 0 bases and J dropped 1 base, with 8 bases sitting between them. Germline-derived CDR1 and CDR2 are SGHNT and YYREEE (reference sequence). The CDR3 extends over 15 amino acids. In DNA, the CDR3 is TGTGCCAGCAGCTTGGTCGCTACTTCCTACAATGAGCAGTTCTTC. This encodes CASSLVATSYNEQFF. The full variable domain, its missing parts supplied by reference TRBV5-4 and TRBJ2-1, is ETGVTQSPTHLIKTRGQQVTLRCSSQSGHNTVSWYQQALGQGPQFIFQYYREEENGRGNFPPRFSGLQFPNYSSELNVNALELDDSALYLCASSLVATSYNEQFFGPGTRLTVL.

In this sample, this clone turned up a few times. V usage is TRBV11-2 and J usage is TRBJ1-5, with D possibly matching TRBD1 (6 bases). The CDR3 has 15 residues. Trimming took off 5 bases at V and 0 bases at J, with 11 bases between the two ends. CDR1 is SGHAT, CDR2 FQNNGV, per germline. The CDR3 bases are TGTGCCAGCAGCCATACGGACAGTAGCAATCAGCCCCAGCATTTT. It specifies CASSHTDSSNQPQHF. Variable domain in full (rest from reference TRBV11-2 and TRBJ1-5): EAGVAQSPRYKIIEKRQSVAFWCNPISGHATLYWYQQILGQGPKLLIQFQNNGVVDDSQLPKDRFSAERLKGVDSTLKIQPAKLEDSAVYLCASSHTDSSNQPQHFGDGTRLSIL.

This clone came up a few times. The chain links TRBV11-2 to TRBJ2-7; 11 bases match TRBD2. The CDR3 is 15 amino acids. Germline V gene lookup returns CDR1 SGHAT and CDR2 FQNNGV. After removal of 7 bases from V and 0 bases from J, the junction contained 5 bases not matched to a gene. Here the CDR3 DNA reads TGTGCCAGCATGATAACTAGCGGGAGCTCCTACGAGCAGTACTTC. As protein: CASMITSGSSYEQYF.

V gene TRBV7-7 combines with J gene TRBJ2-2, with 11 bases that match TRBD2. The J segment lost 6 bases and the V segment lost 4 bases, leaving 7 bases of the junction unmatched. Germline V gives CDR1 SSHAT, CDR2 FNYEAQ (reference sequence). The CDR3 consists of 16 residues. Here the CDR3 reads CASSSTSGSFPGELFF. Written as DNA, the CDR3 is TGTGCCAGCAGCTCTACTAGCGGGAGTTTCCCCGGGGAGCTGTTTTTT. Supplemented by reference TRBV7-7 and TRBJ2-2, the full variable domain reads GAGVSQSPRYKVTKRGQDVTLRCDPISSHATLYWYQQALGQGPEFLTYFNYEAQPDKSGLPSDRFSAERPEGSISTLTIQRTEQRDSAMYRCASSSTSGSFPGELFFGEGSRLTVL.

The V and J genes are TRBV5-1 and TRBJ2-1, with D possibly being TRBD1 or TRBD2 (5 bases each). Deletions cut 2 bases from V and 9 bases from J, with 18 bases between. This CDR3 spans 15 amino acids. Germline-derived CDR1 and CDR2 are SGHRS and YFSETQ. CDR3 DNA: TGCGCCAGCAGCTTTGGGGACCTGAATCTCGGTGAGCAGTTCTTC. It translates to CASSFGDLNLGEQFF.

This clone was counted ten times or more. The chain carries TRBV7-2 and TRBJ2-6, with D hard to call. V was trimmed by 1 base and J by 0 bases, leaving 4 bases between them. This CDR3 has 15 amino acids. The germline V gene has CDR1 SGHTA and CDR2 FQGNSA. The CDR3 spells CASSLGGSGANVLTF. In DNA form, the CDR3 reads TGTGCCAGCAGCTTAGGGGGCTCTGGGGCCAACGTCCTGACTTTC.

The V call is TRBV27, the J call TRBJ2-5; D is perhaps TRBD2 (6 bases). The germline CDR1 and CDR2 sequences are MNHEY and SMNVEV (reference sequence). Trimming took off 3 bases at V and 5 bases at J, with 13 bases between the two ends. The CDR3 length is 14 residues. CDR3 sequence reads: CASSFDLGSETQYF. The CDR3 nucleotides are TGTGCCAGCAGTTTCGACCTCGGGAGCGAGACCCAGTACTTC.

The V call is TRBV4-1, the J call TRBJ1-1; the D is unclear. The CDR3 has 16 residues. CDR1 and CDR2 from the germline V gene are MGHRA and YSYEKL. V was cut by 6 bases and J by 4 bases, with 21 bases left in between. Written as DNA, the CDR3 is TGCGCCAGCAGAATTAGGATGGATCGGAGAAGCACTGAAGCTTTCTTT. This codes for CASRIRMDRRSTEAFF.

The chain carries TRBV5-4 and TRBJ1-2; D possibly corresponds to TRBD1 (5 bases). The germline V and J ends were trimmed by 0 bases and 9 bases, with 18 bases remaining between them. This CDR3 spans 15 amino acids. The germline V gene has CDR1 SGHNT and CDR2 YYREEE (reference sequence). CDR3 region: CASSLELGPLSRYTF. The CDR3 DNA sequence: TGTGCCAGCAGCTTGGAATTGGGGCCCCTCAGCCGCTACACCTTC.

The table lists this clone with a few counts. The gene calls are TRBV5-8 and TRBJ1-2; 9 bases line up with TRBD1. The CDR3 has 14 residues. After removal of 4 bases from V and 3 bases from J, the junction contained 4 bases not matched to a gene. In germline, CDR1 is SGHTS, CDR2 YDEGEE. CDR3 coding DNA: TGTGCCAGCAGCCCCGGGACAGGGTACTATGGCTACACCTTC. This sequence encodes CASSPGTGYYGYTF.

The chain links TRBV29-1 to TRBJ1-4; 9 bases match TRBD1. Germline CDR1 SQVTM, CDR2 ANQGSEA. V dropped 7 bases and J dropped 5; count of bases not matched to a gene: 5. The CDR3 runs to 13 residues. CDR3 amino acids: CSARQGGNEKLFF. The CDR3 DNA sequence: TGCAGCGCCAGACAGGGGGGGAATGAAAAACTGTTTTTT. The full variable domain, with the rest looked up from reference TRBV29-1 and TRBJ1-4, is SAVISQKPSRDICQRGTSLTIQCQVDSQVTMMFWYRQQPGQSLTLIATANQGSEATYESGFVIDKFPISRPNLTFSTLTVSNMSPEDSSIYLCSARQGGNEKLFFGSGTQLSVL.